The 30 T cell receptor beta chains below come from one sample, sequenced in a study of blood T cell repertoires in COVID-19. Measured with immunoSEQ multiplex PCR; TCRdb has only the in-frame clones, and not every one. This sample has approximately 20,000 clones; approximately 85% occur once, and the top ten carry more than 55%. The sequencing input was peripheral blood. The receptors were gathered from a man of 80 years or more with acute or convalescent COVID-19.

This chain uses TRBV11-3 with TRBJ2-7; D is perhaps TRBD1 (6 bases). The CDR3 runs 13 residues. V gave up 4 bases and J gave up 6 bases, with 13 bases separating them. The germline V gene has CDR1 SGHNT and CDR2 YENEEA. The CDR3 loop reads CASSSRPRGEQYF. The CDR3 coding sequence is TGTGCCAGCAGCTCTCGGCCCAGGGGCGAGCAGTACTTC.

The genes are TRBV4-2 and TRBJ1-5; no firm D call. The germline V and J ends were trimmed by 0 bases and 3 bases, with 12 bases remaining between them. Germline V gene sequence: CDR1 LGHNA, CDR2 YNFKEQ. CDR3 length: 16 residues. CDR3 region: CASSQDGAQPNQPQHF. The DNA of the CDR3 is TGTGCCAGCAGCCAAGATGGAGCTCAGCCCAATCAGCCCCAGCATTTT.

The chain is built from TRBV5-1 and TRBJ2-3; 9 bases align to TRBD1. The CDR3 spans 15 residues. CDR1 is SGHRS, CDR2 YFSETQ, per germline. The trim removed 1 base at V and 4 bases at J, leaving 4 bases unmatched. The CDR3 reads CASSLTRQGADTQYF. CDR3 sequence (DNA): TGCGCCAGCAGCTTGACCAGACAGGGGGCAGATACGCAGTATTTT.

This chain links TRBV6-4 with TRBJ1-1; tentatively, D is TRBD1 (5 bases). Per the germline V gene, CDR1 is MRHNA and CDR2 is SNTAGT. The CDR3 is 14 amino acids. V was clipped by 2 bases and J by 5 bases, with 12 bases between them. The CDR3 DNA reads TGTGCCAGCAGTGACACTAGTCGGGGGACTGAAGCTTTCTTT. Residues: CASSDTSRGTEAFF.

The rearrangement links TRBV6-1 to TRBJ2-4, with TRBD1 matching over 7 bases. With V trimmed by 3 bases and J by 12 bases, 8 bases remained unmatched. This CDR3 is built from 13 residues. Germline assignment: CDR1 MNHNS and CDR2 SASEGT. The CDR3 sequence is CASSDRDRGYQYF. In DNA, the CDR3 is TGTGCCAGCAGTGATAGGGACAGAGGGTATCAGTACTTC.

This chain links TRBV4-3 with TRBJ2-3; D remains unclear. V was shortened by 1 base and J by 2 bases, with 4 bases between the two germline ends. Germline V gene lookup returns CDR1 LGHNA and CDR2 YSLEER. The CDR3 runs to 13 residues. The CDR3 DNA is TGCGCCAGCAGCCAAGGAGCCACAGATACGCAGTATTTT. As protein: CASSQGATDTQYF.

The rearrangement joins TRBV4-3 to TRBJ1-1; 8 positions agree with TRBD1. The germline gives CDR1 LGHNA, CDR2 YSLEER. This CDR3 is 15 amino acids long. The V and J ends lost 4 bases and 3 bases, in that order; junction bases with no gene match: 7. The CDR3 sequence: CASSRQGAVDTEAFF. The CDR3 region has the DNA TGCGCCAGCAGCCGTCAGGGGGCGGTGGACACTGAAGCTTTCTTT.

The genes are TRBV28 and TRBJ1-2, with TRBD1 identical over 7 bases. The V segment lost 4 bases and the J segment 3 bases; nucleotides outside the gene matches: 5. This CDR3 is built from 14 residues. The V gene's germline CDR1 is MDHEN and CDR2 SYDVKM. CDR3 coding DNA: TGTGCCAGCAGTTACCGGGACAGACACTATGGCTACACCTTC. The encoded protein is CASSYRDRHYGYTF.

The V and J genes are TRBV7-2 and TRBJ2-5; the match to TRBD1 covers 9 bases. This CDR3 is 13 amino acids long. The junction had 2 bases not matched to a gene; V was cut back by 5 bases and J by 4 bases. Germline-derived CDR1 and CDR2 are SGHTA and FQGNSA. CDR3 region: CASSQTGGETQYF. The CDR3 bases are TGTGCCAGCAGCCAGACAGGGGGAGAGACCCAGTACTTC.

V and J are TRBV18 and TRBJ2-5, with D perhaps matching TRBD1 (5 bases). The CDR3 runs to 14 residues. CDR1 KGHSH and CDR2 LQKENI come from the germline V gene. V lost 5 bases and J 2 bases, leaving 12 bases between the germline ends. The CDR3 DNA sequence: TGTGCCAGCTCATATCAGGGTACACAAGAGACCCAGTACTTC. As protein: CASSYQGTQETQYF.

V and J are TRBV7-3 and TRBJ2-1; TRBD2 matches at 10 bases. Germline loops: CDR1 SGHTA, CDR2 FQGTGA. This CDR3 spans 16 amino acids. V trimming: 6 bases; J trimming: 2 bases; junction bases outside the gene matches: 7. CDR3 sequence: CASRRTSGGAYNEQFF. The DNA of the CDR3 is TGTGCCAGCAGGCGCACCAGCGGGGGGGCCTACAATGAGCAGTTCTTC.

The genes are TRBV5-6 and TRBJ2-5; 10 bases are shared with TRBD1. J was trimmed by 5 bases and V by 0 bases; bases with no gene match: 7. The CDR3 spans 16 residues. Germline CDR1 SGHDT, CDR2 YYEEEE. CDR3 amino acids: CASSLAATGGGETQYF. The CDR3 DNA is TGTGCCAGCAGCTTGGCCGCGACAGGGGGCGGCGAGACCCAGTACTTC.

The sample holds one count of this clone. This chain's CDR3 is CASSSGGYSYEQYF. The CDR3 DNA reads as TGTGCCAGCAGCTCGGGGGGGTACTCCTACGAGCAGTACTTC. The rearrangement joins TRBV7-9 to TRBJ2-7; 8 bases align to TRBD2. The germline V gene encodes CDR1 SEHNR and CDR2 FQNEAQ (reference sequence). The junction had 2 bases not matched to a gene; V was cut back by 4 bases and J by 0 bases. This CDR3 has 14 residues.

The chain uses TRBV27 and TRBJ2-1; TRBD2 is a possible D gene (6 bases). V was pared by 6 bases and J by 0 bases, with 15 bases between. The CDR3 loop spans 16 amino acids. Germline V CDR1 and CDR2: MNHEY, SMNVEV (reference sequence). The CDR3 reads CASRLLATSSYNEQFF. CDR3 in DNA: TGTGCCAGCAGGTTACTAGCCACAAGCTCCTACAATGAGCAGTTCTTC.

This clone was picked up a small number of times. V gene TRBV6-5 combines with J gene TRBJ1-6; the D is unclear. This CDR3 is built from 13 residues. Trimming left V 6 bases short and J 6 bases short, with 9 bases between. The V gene's germline CDR1 is MNHEY and CDR2 SVGAGI. The CDR3 loop reads CASREGFNSPLHF. CDR3 in DNA: TGTGCCAGCAGGGAGGGTTTTAATTCACCCCTCCACTTT.

In this sample, this clone turned up a few times. The chain recombines TRBV5-1 with TRBJ2-5; weak D call: TRBD2 (6 bases). The CDR3 totals 13 residues. V lost 3 bases to trimming and J lost 5 bases, with 11 bases between them. Germline CDR1 is SGHRS and CDR2 is YFSETQ. The DNA of the CDR3 is TGCGCCAGCAGCTCTTGGGAGGCGGAGACCCAGTACTTC. Its translation: CASSSWEAETQYF.

V gene TRBV7-2 combines with J gene TRBJ2-7; D is unclear. The CDR3 is made up of 12 amino acids. CDR1 is SGHTA, CDR2 FQGNSA, per germline. V lost 7 bases and J lost 0, with 7 bases in between. CDR3 DNA sequence: TGTGCCAGCACCCTTAACTCCTACGAGCAGTACTTC. As protein: CASTLNSYEQYF.

The chain is built from TRBV14 and TRBJ2-1; unclear D gene. The CDR3 is 15 amino acids. Trimming pared 1 base from V and 9 bases from J, leaving 16 bases between. Germline V lookup: CDR1 SGHDN, CDR2 FVKESK. CDR3 protein: CASSQGISTYGEQFF. The CDR3, as DNA: TGTGCCAGCAGCCAAGGTATTAGCACCTACGGTGAGCAGTTCTTC.

The chain couples TRBV5-1 to TRBJ1-1; 7 positions agree with TRBD1. Trimming removed 4 bases from V and 2 bases from J; junction bases left unmatched: 5. Germline assignment: CDR1 SGHRS and CDR2 YFSETQ. The CDR3 extends over 14 amino acids. CDR3 region: CASSRDSGNTEAFF. In nucleotides, the CDR3 is TGCGCCAGCAGCAGGGACAGTGGCAACACTGAAGCTTTCTTT.

V is TRBV7-2 and J is TRBJ1-2; TRBD1 matches 9 bases. This CDR3 is built from 16 residues. With 5 bases clipped from V and 7 bases from J, the junction kept 14 bases outside the gene matches. Germline CDR1 and CDR2: SGHTA and FQGNSA. Here the CDR3 reads CASSAIVADRGSGYTF. In DNA, the CDR3 is TGTGCCAGCAGCGCGATAGTGGCGGACAGGGGAAGTGGCTACACCTTC.

This rearrangement joins TRBV28 to TRBJ1-6, with D hard to call. Germline CDR1 MDHEN, CDR2 SYDVKM. The CDR3 spans 12 residues. V lost 5 bases, J lost 7 bases, and 6 bases lay in between. This chain's CDR3 is CASSPQNSPLHF. The CDR3 DNA sequence: TGTGCCAGCAGTCCCCAGAATTCACCCCTCCACTTT.

This clone was counted only a few times. V is TRBV7-9 and J is TRBJ1-5; maybe TRBD1 (6 bases). V was cut by 5 bases and J by 1 base, with 9 bases left in between. The length of the CDR3 is 14 residues. Germline lookup yields CDR1 SEHNR and CDR2 FQNEAQ (reference sequence). CDR3 residues: CASSRRGSNQPQHF. The CDR3 nucleotides read TGTGCCAGCAGCCGCAGGGGAAGCAATCAGCCCCAGCATTTT.

This clone was picked up one time. This chain uses TRBV7-2 with TRBJ1-1, with D possibly being TRBD1 (6 bases). In germline, CDR1 is SGHTA, CDR2 FQGNSA. Trimming stripped 0 bases from V and 11 bases from J, with 19 bases between. The CDR3 spans 15 residues. CDR3 protein: CASSLAIGAGVVAFF. The CDR3 DNA reads as TGTGCCAGCAGCTTAGCCATCGGCGCAGGGGTAGTGGCTTTCTTT.

The chain uses TRBV5-6 and TRBJ1-5, with D maybe TRBD1 (6 bases). The CDR3 is 13 amino acids. The V and J ends lost 4 bases and 9 bases respectively, with 14 bases between them. Germline V gene lookup returns CDR1 SGHDT and CDR2 YYEEEE. CDR3 loop: CASSIQGLGPQHF. DNA of the CDR3: TGTGCCAGCAGCATTCAGGGGCTAGGGCCCCAGCATTTT.

The V and J genes are TRBV29-1 and TRBJ1-2; TRBD1 is a possible D gene (6 bases). The CDR3 loop spans 13 amino acids. Germline CDR1 reads SQVTM; CDR2 reads ANQGSEA. V dropped 6 bases and J dropped 3 bases, with 14 bases sitting between them. Written as DNA, the CDR3 is TGCAGCGTGGGAGGGGGATCGGACTATGGCTACACCTTC. It encodes CSVGGGSDYGYTF.

This clone has just one count. This chain joins TRBV6-6 and TRBJ1-1; D not certain. Trimming stripped 8 bases from V and 0 bases from J, with 4 bases between. CDR1 is MNHNY and CDR2 is SVGAGI in the germline V gene (reference sequence). This CDR3 spans 11 amino acids. DNA for the CDR3: TGTGCCAGCTACTTGAACACTGAAGCTTTCTTT. As protein: CASYLNTEAFF.

The gene calls are TRBV19 and TRBJ1-6, with a weak D call TRBD1 (5 bases). The ends were cut back, 1 base at V and 4 bases at J, with 11 bases in the middle. The CDR3 totals 16 residues. Germline CDR1 and CDR2: LNHDA and SQIVND (reference sequence). CDR3 in amino acids: CASSIGQSIYNSPLHF. The CDR3 bases are TGTGCCAGTAGTATAGGACAGTCCATTTATAATTCACCCCTCCACTTT.

This chain uses TRBV6-4 with TRBJ2-6, with TRBD1 as a possible D gene (5 bases). V shed 3 bases and J shed 2 bases, with 8 bases lying between them. Germline assignment: CDR1 MRHNA and CDR2 SNTAGT. The CDR3 spans 15 residues. The CDR3 nucleotides are TGTGCCAGCAGTGATCAGGGCACTGGGGCCAACGTCCTGACTTTC. Amino acids: CASSDQGTGANVLTF.

V usage is TRBV19 and J usage is TRBJ1-4; no clear D gene. Trimming took 5 bases from V and 7 from J, leaving 11 bases between them. Germline lookup yields CDR1 LNHDA and CDR2 SQIVND (reference sequence). The CDR3 has 13 amino acids. Here the CDR3 DNA reads TGTGCCAGTAGTCCGGGGAACCCTGAAAAACTGTTTTTT. It is translated as CASSPGNPEKLFF.

The CDR3 loop reads CASSGPTRVPWTEAFF. The CDR3 region has the DNA TGTGCCAGCAGCGGGCCCACCAGGGTGCCTTGGACTGAAGCTTTCTTT. The V and J genes are TRBV28 and TRBJ1-1; weak D call: TRBD1 (5 bases). This CDR3 has 16 amino acids. The V gene lost 6 bases and the J gene lost 5 bases, with 22 bases spanning the gap. Germline V gene data show CDR1 as MDHEN and CDR2 as SYDVKM.